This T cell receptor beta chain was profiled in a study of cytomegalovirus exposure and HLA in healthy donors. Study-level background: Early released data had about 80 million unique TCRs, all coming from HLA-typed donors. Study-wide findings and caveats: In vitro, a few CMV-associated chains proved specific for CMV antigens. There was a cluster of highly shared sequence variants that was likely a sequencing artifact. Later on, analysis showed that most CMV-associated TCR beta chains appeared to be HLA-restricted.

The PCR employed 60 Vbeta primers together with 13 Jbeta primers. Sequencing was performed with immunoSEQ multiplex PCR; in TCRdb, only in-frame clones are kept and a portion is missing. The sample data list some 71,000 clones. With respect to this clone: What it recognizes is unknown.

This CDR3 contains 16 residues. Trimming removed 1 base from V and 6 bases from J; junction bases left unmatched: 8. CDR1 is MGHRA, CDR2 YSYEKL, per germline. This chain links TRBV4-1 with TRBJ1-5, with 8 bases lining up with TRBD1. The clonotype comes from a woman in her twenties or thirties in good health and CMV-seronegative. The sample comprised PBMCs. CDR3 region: CASSQVTGGVGQPQHF. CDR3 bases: TGCGCCAGCAGCCAAGTTACAGGGGGTGTCGGTCAGCCCCAGCATTTT.